A single sample is the source of the 11 T cell receptor beta chains below, sequenced in a study of blood T cells in healthy people across ages. A second PCR of about 7 to 12 cycles used a sample-barcoded 5' primer and a J-beta primer mix. TCRdb called the 5' RACE reads again in MiXCR, with one record for every CDR3 protein. This sample has over 950,000 distinct CDR3 sequences, with about two fifths found just once. Sequencing was carried out using blood. The source of these receptors is a man aged 18-30 years in good health.

The chain employs TRBV29-1 and TRBJ2-6, with 9 nucleotides matching TRBD1. CDR1 and CDR2 (germline): SQVTM, ANQGSEA. The CDR3 covers 17 residues. V lost 6 bases to trimming and J lost 3 bases; unmatched junction nucleotides: 12. The CDR3 bases are TGCAGCGTAGCTGGCGGACAGGGGATTCGTGGGGCCAACGTCCTGACTTTC. Its translation: CSVAGGQGIRGANVLTF. Full variable domain (outside the CDR3, taken from reference TRBV29-1 and TRBJ2-6): SAVISQKPSRDICQRGTSLTIQCQVDSQVTMMFWYRQQPGQSLTLIATANQGSEATYESGFVIDKFPISRPNLTFSTLTVSNMSPEDSSIYLCSVAGGQGIRGANVLTFGAGSRLTVL.

The chain employs TRBV20-1 and TRBJ2-7; D unclear. Trimming took 4 bases from V and 5 from J, leaving 15 bases between them. The CDR3 has 13 amino acids. In germline, CDR1 is DFQATT, CDR2 SNEGSKA (reference sequence). The CDR3 region is CSAKDVLTDEQYF. The CDR3, as DNA: TGCAGTGCTAAAGACGTATTAACCGACGAGCAGTACTTC.

This clonotype was seen ten or more times. This sequence joins TRBV6-6 and TRBJ1-1, with 10 bases that match TRBD1. J was trimmed by 3 bases and V by 5 bases; bases with no gene match: 3. The CDR3 has 14 residues. The V gene's germline CDR1 is MNHNY and CDR2 SVGAGI (reference sequence). This CDR3 reads CASSRDRGDTEAFF. As DNA, the CDR3 is TGTGCCAGCAGTCGGGACAGGGGTGACACTGAAGCTTTCTTT.

V and J are TRBV7-8 and TRBJ2-4, with TRBD1 matching 8 bases. The J call is uncertain, as TRBJ2-7 better fits the DNA end. This CDR3 has 17 residues. Per germline, CDR1 SGHVS and CDR2 FQNEAQ. The CDR3 spells CASSFGQGVEKSYEQYF. The CDR3 DNA follows: TGTGCCAGCAGCTTTGGACAGGGCGTGGAAAAGTCCTACGAGCAGTACTTC.

CDR3 coding DNA: TGCAGTGCTAGACAGGCCCCAGGTCAGCCCCAGCATTTT. Protein product: CSARQAPGQPQHF. The chain employs TRBV20-1 and TRBJ1-5; no clear D gene. Trimming removed 2 bases at V and 6 bases at J, with 11 bases between. Germline CDR1 and CDR2: DFQATT and SNEGSKA (reference sequence). CDR3 length: 13 residues.

The CDR3 region has the DNA TGTGCCAGCCTCAGCGGCGGCTTCGCTGAAGCTTTCTTT. As protein: CASLSGGFAEAFF. This chain links TRBV12-3 or TRBV12-4 with TRBJ1-1, with D uncertain. V lost 8 bases and J 6 bases, leaving 16 bases between the germline ends. This CDR3 is built from 13 residues.

The V call is TRBV5-1, the J call TRBJ2-5; D might be TRBD2 (6 bases). V lost 4 bases, J lost 2 bases, and 15 bases lay in between. The germline CDR1 and CDR2 sequences are SGHRS and YFSETQ. The CDR3 is 15 residues long. CDR3 bases: TGCGCCAGCAGCAAGGTGGTAGCGGATCAAGAGACCCAGTACTTC. Translating gives CASSKVVADQETQYF.

The genes are TRBV20-1 and TRBJ1-5; possibly TRBD1 for D (5 bases). CDR3 length equals 15 residues. V shed 1 base and J shed 3 bases, with 13 bases lying between them. Germline V gives CDR1 DFQATT, CDR2 SNEGSKA (reference sequence). CDR3 region: CSARVVGGINQPQHF. CDR3 DNA: TGCAGTGCTAGAGTCGTCGGGGGAATCAATCAGCCCCAGCATTTT.

This sequence joins TRBV20-1 and TRBJ2-3; 11 bases fit TRBD2. V shed 1 base and J 0 bases; nucleotides not matched to a gene: 9. The CDR3 length is 18 residues. Germline V gene lookup returns CDR1 DFQATT and CDR2 SNEGSKA (reference sequence). CDR3: CSARGGRLAGISTDTQYF. The CDR3 bases are TGCAGTGCTAGAGGTGGGCGACTAGCGGGGATTAGCACAGATACGCAGTATTTT.

This clonotype has more than one count but fewer than ten. The chain is built from TRBV6-2 or TRBV6-3 and TRBJ2-3; 8 positions match TRBD2. The CDR3 runs to 15 residues. Per germline, CDR1 MNHEY and CDR2 SVGEGT. With 2 bases clipped from V and 1 base from J, the junction kept 2 bases outside the gene matches. CDR3 DNA sequence: TGTGCCAGCAGTTACCTGGGACTAGGCACAGATACGCAGTATTTT. It specifies CASSYLGLGTDTQYF.

This clonotype was recorded at least ten times. The chain employs TRBV12-3 or TRBV12-4 and TRBJ1-2; maybe TRBD1 (5 bases). This CDR3 has 12 amino acids. Trimming pared 5 bases from V and 7 bases from J, leaving 11 bases between. CDR3 in DNA: TGTGCCAGCAGTCTGACAGATTTTGGCTACACCTTC. This codes for CASSLTDFGYTF.